This TCR beta chain was captured in a study of patients and donors after allogeneic stem cell transplantation. This CDR3 is 12 amino acids long. Deletions cut 11 bases from V and 8 bases from J, with 13 bases between. Germline loops: CDR1 SEHNR, CDR2 FQNEAQ (reference sequence). This clonotype occurred many times. Using its own MiXCR run on the RT-PCR reads, TCRdb lists one record per CDR3 protein. The sample lists 65,000 to 80,000 distinct CDR3 sequences, more than 20% occurring once. Sequencing was performed on blood, either unsorted or a sorted T cell fraction (not recorded which). The TCR was taken from a human donor who was either an allogeneic HSCT recipient or a stem cell or donor lymphocyte infusion donor (not recorded which). It is not recorded whose cells these are; they may come from a transplant donor. The chain joins TRBV7-9 to TRBJ1-6, with D perhaps TRBD1 (5 bases). This chain's CDR3 is CAVDPGDSPLHF. The CDR3 DNA reads as TGTGCCGTCGACCCGGGGGATTCACCCCTCCACTTT.